This TCR beta chain emerged from a study of long-term antiretroviral therapy in people with HIV. As for this clone: No antigen is known for it.

This was the immunoSEQ v3.0 assay at survey level. Generated by immunoSEQ multiplex PCR, the TCRdb table keeps only in-frame clones and is missing some. Of about 33,000 clones listed, around 96% were seen once; the top ten hold around 2%. Study-level points and caveats: Post-ART samples showed increased diversity that remained below transplant donor control levels.

The sequencing here drew on unsorted PBMCs, taken 6.6 years after starting antiretroviral therapy. The source is a young man with HIV.

The CDR3 spells CASSYSSGTNEKLFF. CDR3 sequence (DNA): TGTGCCAGCAGTTACTCGTCGGGAACTAATGAAAAACTGTTTTTT. The gene calls are TRBV6-5 and TRBJ1-4; D not certain. CDR1 and CDR2 (germline): MNHEY, SVGAGI. The CDR3 extends over 15 amino acids. The V end lost 0 bases, the J end lost 1 base, and 6 bases lay between the germline ends.